Below are 15 T cell receptor beta chains sequenced from a single sample in a study of T cells in localized non-small cell lung cancer. Repertoires were generated with immunoSEQ multiplex PCR, while TCRdb's copy carries only in-frame clones and drops some. The sample includes some 82,000 clones, about 78% seen only once; the top ten take under 25%. The specimen was PBMCs, collected before any cancer treatment. Receptors originate from a man between 40 and 69 years old with stage II squamous cell lung carcinoma.

The table lists this clone with a count of one. The rearrangement uses TRBV11-2 and TRBJ2-1, with a possible D match to TRBD2 (6 bases). The CDR3 covers 14 residues. The V gene lost 1 base and the J gene lost 2 bases, with 6 bases spanning the gap. Germline lookup yields CDR1 SGHAT and CDR2 FQNNGV. This CDR3 reads CASSLAGAYNEQFF. CDR3 DNA sequence: TGTGCCAGCAGCTTAGCGGGAGCCTACAATGAGCAGTTCTTC.

This chain joins TRBV4-2 and TRBJ1-1, with D perhaps TRBD1 (5 bases). CDR1 and CDR2 (germline): LGHNA, YNFKEQ. This CDR3 contains 14 residues. The V and J ends lost 6 bases and 0 bases respectively, with 11 bases between them. CDR3 amino acids: CASRGGTLNTEAFF. DNA for the CDR3: TGTGCCAGCAGAGGAGGGACCCTGAACACTGAAGCTTTCTTT.

Note on this clone: Different DNA sequences within this sample yield the same CDR3. The chain couples TRBV6-1 to TRBJ1-2, with D uncertain. CDR1 and CDR2 (germline): MNHNS, SASEGT. Trimming took 4 bases from V and 4 from J, leaving 7 bases between them. The CDR3 spans 12 residues. CDR3 sequence (DNA): TGTGCCAGCAGTGCAGACTCCTATGGCTACACCTTC. Translated, it gives CASSADSYGYTF.

The V gene is TRBV4-3, the J gene TRBJ1-3; D not resolved. The CDR3 covers 15 residues. V was pared by 0 bases and J by 2 bases, with 8 bases between. CDR1 and CDR2 (germline): LGHNA, YSLEER. CDR3 DNA: TGCGCCAGCAGCCAAGAAACCTGGCCTGGAAACACCATATATTTT. It yields the protein CASSQETWPGNTIYF.

The V and J genes are TRBV27 and TRBJ2-7; 12 bases agree with TRBD2. J gave up 4 bases and V 5 bases, and 3 bases lay outside the gene matches. Germline CDR1 reads MNHEY; CDR2 reads SMNVEV (reference sequence). The CDR3 covers 14 residues. The CDR3 bases are TGTGCCAGCAGTAGGACTAGCGGGATGTACGAGCAGTACTTC. Amino acids: CASSRTSGMYEQYF.

The J gene is TRBJ1-1, the V gene TRBV9; the D is unclear. Germline V lookup: CDR1 SGDLS, CDR2 YYNGEE. The length of the CDR3 is 15 residues. V lost 4 bases to trimming and J lost 4 bases, with 17 bases between them. The CDR3 spells CASSPVTGSGTEAFF. The CDR3 coding sequence is TGTGCCAGCAGCCCCGTAACGGGCAGTGGCACTGAAGCTTTCTTT.

The rearrangement links TRBV7-8 to TRBJ1-6; TRBD1 matches 7 bases. CDR3 length: 15 residues. With 5 bases clipped from V and 7 bases from J, the junction kept 8 bases outside the gene matches. Germline CDR1 is SGHVS and CDR2 is FQNEAQ. In DNA, the CDR3 is TGTGCCAGCAGCACCACAGGGGTGCAAAATTCACCCCTCCACTTT. It codes for CASSTTGVQNSPLHF.

This clone was counted a single time. The chain is built from TRBV11-3 and TRBJ2-3, with D unresolved. V was trimmed by 1 base and J by 2 bases, leaving 16 bases between them. Germline loops: CDR1 SGHNT, CDR2 YENEEA. The CDR3 covers 17 residues. The CDR3 region is CASSLGTPFGDTDTQYF. CDR3 nucleotides: TGTGCCAGCAGCTTAGGTACACCGTTTGGAGACACAGATACGCAGTATTTT.

This CDR3 reads CASSGAGGSGEKLFF. CDR3 DNA: TGTGCCAGCAGCGGGGCGGGGGGCTCAGGCGAAAAACTGTTTTTT. The chain carries TRBV28 and TRBJ1-4; a possible D gene is TRBD1 (6 bases). Germline V gives CDR1 MDHEN, CDR2 SYDVKM. The V and J ends lost 6 bases and 8 bases respectively, with 19 bases between them. This CDR3 comprises 15 residues.

Written as DNA, the CDR3 is TGTGCCAGCAGACAGGGGCAGGGAGATACGCAGTATTTT. Protein product: CASRQGQGDTQYF. J is TRBJ2-3 and V is TRBV2; 7 positions match TRBD1. Germline V gives CDR1 SNHLY, CDR2 FYNNEI. The V and J ends lost 6 bases and 5 bases, in that order; junction bases with no gene match: 5. This CDR3 is built from 13 residues.

This clone showed up many times. This sequence joins TRBV14 and TRBJ2-3; no reliable D call. The germline V gene encodes CDR1 SGHDN and CDR2 FVKESK. Trimming took off 0 bases at V and 3 bases at J, with 7 bases between the two ends. The CDR3 runs 14 residues. The CDR3 DNA is TGTGCCAGCAGCCAAGAACAGTTTACAGATACGCAGTATTTT. Translated, it gives CASSQEQFTDTQYF.

This clone is a singleton in its sample. This chain joins TRBV5-5 and TRBJ1-2; a weak D match, TRBD1 (6 bases). This CDR3 has 15 amino acids. Trimming left V 3 bases short and J 1 base short, with 13 bases between. Germline V CDR1 and CDR2: SGHKS, YYEKEE (reference sequence). This chain's CDR3 is CASSSQGRGNYGYTF. CDR3 DNA: TGTGCCAGCAGCTCGCAGGGGAGGGGTAACTATGGCTACACCTTC.

The chain couples TRBV7-3 to TRBJ2-7, with TRBD2 matching over 9 bases. Looked up from germline, CDR1 is SGHTA and CDR2 is FQGTGA. V gave up 0 bases and J gave up 9 bases; unmatched junction bases: 3. This CDR3 contains 13 residues. CDR3 coding DNA: TGTGCCAGCAGCTTAACGGGTAGCGGGGGGCAGTACTTC. Protein product: CASSLTGSGGQYF.

V and J are TRBV5-1 and TRBJ2-5; D possibly uses TRBD1 or TRBD2 (5 bases each). The germline gives CDR1 SGHRS, CDR2 YFSETQ. V lost 4 bases to trimming and J lost 4 bases, with 11 bases between them. The CDR3 totals 13 residues. CDR3 sequence (DNA): TGCGCCAGCAGCACCCCGGGACGAGAGACCCAGTACTTC. Amino acid sequence: CASSTPGRETQYF.

The CDR3 DNA sequence: TGTGCCAGCAGCGTAGTCAGCGGGGGAACTGAAGCTTTCTTT. Encoded protein: CASSVVSGGTEAFF. The chain carries TRBV9 and TRBJ1-1; D perhaps matches TRBD1 (5 bases). V was clipped by 0 bases and J by 5 bases, with 11 bases between them. The CDR3 length is 14 residues. The V gene's germline CDR1 is SGDLS and CDR2 YYNGEE.